The present TCR beta chain was sequenced within a study of T cell responses to AZD1222 COVID-19 vaccine. General study findings and limits: Most donors were white British and more were female, and clonal diversity was possibly underestimated. An increase in Spike-specific TCR breadth and depth was observed after two AZD1222 doses. Seropositive AZD1222 recipients at baseline numbered only five to seven.

Timing groups of about 4 and about 12 weeks for second doses were pooled. Data came from immunoSEQ multiplex PCR; TCRdb stores just in-frame clones and leaves some out. This sample has fewer than 150,000 clones, with roughly 90% found just once. Notes on this clone: Its antigen is unidentified.

The source material was peripheral blood, sampled 28 days after the second AZD1222 dose. This sequence originates from an adult who received the AZD1222 COVID-19 vaccine.

CDR3 loop: CASSPGGDGQPQHF. The CDR3 DNA follows: TGTGCCAGCAGCCCCGGTGGGGACGGTCAGCCCCAGCATTTT. The V call is TRBV7-8, the J call TRBJ1-5, with a tentative D call TRBD1 (5 bases). CDR3 size: 14 residues. CDR1 is SGHVS and CDR2 is FQNEAQ in the germline V gene. Trimming took off 5 bases at V and 6 bases at J, with 14 bases between the two ends.